This TCR beta chain was captured by sequencing in a study of CD8 T cells in ankylosing spondylitis. Study-level results: Disease-linked clones were reportedly significantly enriched in matched ankylosing spondylitis synovial fluid. In reactive arthritis synovial fluid and blood, some motif variants had been reported before.

Libraries for TCR beta were made by quantitative 5'-RACE with molecular barcodes. TCRdb redid the calling of the 5' RACE reads with MiXCR, one entry per CDR3 protein. The sample holds about 150,000 distinct CDR3 sequences, around 42% seen once. CDR3 length: 14 amino acids. Trimming left V 2 bases short and J 2 bases short, with 10 bases between. Germline CDR1 MDHEN, CDR2 SYDVKM. A remark on this clonotype: Its target is not known.

The origin of this receptor is a male donor with ankylosing spondylitis. This rearrangement joins TRBV28 to TRBJ2-7; D unresolved. Sequencing used synovial fluid, either unsorted or a sorted T cell fraction (not recorded which). In nucleotides, the CDR3 is TGTGCCAGCAGTTTAATAACCCATCCCTACGAGCAGTACTTC. Translation gives CASSLITHPYEQYF.